This T cell receptor beta chain was sequenced for a study of blood T cell repertoires in COVID-19. About the study: Sites across the United States, Italy and Spain contributed samples from acute and convalescent COVID-19. Sources were T cells, B-cell-depleted T cells, or PBMCs; the material itself was cDNA or gDNA.

CDR1 and CDR2 (germline): SGHNT, YYREEE (reference sequence). The CDR3 has 16 residues. The V and J ends lost 5 bases and 5 bases respectively, with 22 bases between them. Per the authors' pipeline: Reference gene primer amplification yielded estimated nucleated cell counts. Generated by immunoSEQ multiplex PCR, the TCRdb table keeps only in-frame clones and is missing some. The V and J calls and clone size come from that table; D and trimming were worked out from the DNA. The sample has around 150,000 clones, 82% seen once. The sequencing input was peripheral blood. This TCR came from a woman between 40 and 50 years old with COVID-19, enrolled during active disease. The chain uses TRBV5-4 and TRBJ1-2; D gene unclear. CDR3: CASRLGSSGKLYGYTF. The CDR3, as DNA: TGTGCCAGCAGACTGGGGTCGAGCGGTAAATTGTATGGCTACACCTTC. Full variable domain (missing parts from reference TRBV5-4 and TRBJ1-2): ETGVTQSPTHLIKTRGQQVTLRCSSQSGHNTVSWYQQALGQGPQFIFQYYREEENGRGNFPPRFSGLQFPNYSSELNVNALELDDSALYLCASRLGSSGKLYGYTFGSGTRLTVV.